The TCR beta chain described here comes from a study of early T cells in non-severe SARS-CoV-2 infection. TCRdb re-derived calls from the 5' RACE reads in MiXCR, one entry per CDR3 protein. The sample carries tens of thousands of distinct CDR3 sequences, about 10% recorded once. Sequencing used whole blood. The sequence came from an adult who was a healthcare worker with PCR-confirmed SARS-CoV-2 infection or an uninfected control (not recorded which).

This chain's CDR3 is CATSDAGQGGEKLFF. CDR3 in DNA: TGTGCCACCAGTGATGCGGGACAGGGGGGTGAAAAACTGTTTTTT. The V and J genes are TRBV24-1 and TRBJ1-4, with 11 positions matching TRBD1. The germline CDR1 and CDR2 sequences are KGHDR and SFDVKD. This CDR3 is built from 15 residues. Trimming took 3 bases from V and 7 from J; bases not matched to a gene: 3.